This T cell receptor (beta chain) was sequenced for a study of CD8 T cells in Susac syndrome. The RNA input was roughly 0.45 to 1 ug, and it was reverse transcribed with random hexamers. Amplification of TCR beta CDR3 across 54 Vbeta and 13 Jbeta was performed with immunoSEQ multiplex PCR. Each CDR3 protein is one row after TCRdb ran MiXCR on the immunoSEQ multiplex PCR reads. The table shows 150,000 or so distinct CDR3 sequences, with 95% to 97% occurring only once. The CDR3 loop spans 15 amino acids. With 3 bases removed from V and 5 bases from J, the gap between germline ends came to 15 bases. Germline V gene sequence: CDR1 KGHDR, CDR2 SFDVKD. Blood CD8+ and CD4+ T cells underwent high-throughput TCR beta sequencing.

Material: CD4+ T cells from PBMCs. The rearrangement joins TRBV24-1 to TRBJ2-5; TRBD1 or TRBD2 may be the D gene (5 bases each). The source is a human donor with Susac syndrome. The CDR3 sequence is CATSDRAPGAETQYF. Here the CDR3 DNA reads TGTGCCACCAGTGATCGGGCCCCCGGGGCGGAGACCCAGTACTTC.